This T cell receptor beta chain was identified in a study of identical twins. Points from the study as a whole: In beta out-of-frame sequences, the excess sharing between twins was weaker.

MiXCR was run by TCRdb on the 5' RACE reads, yielding one entry per CDR3 protein. The table has about 900,000 distinct CDR3 sequences, around an eighth seen once. This clonotype was counted a few times. As yet, its antigen is unknown. Separately, the same data were catalogued under a study of yellow fever vaccine responses in identical twins.

The receptor was isolated from a woman under 30 in good health. Sequences were obtained from PBMCs.

DNA of the CDR3: TGTGCCAGCAGCAACAGAGACAGGGGCTCTGAAGAGACCCAGTACTTC. Its protein product is CASSNRDRGSEETQYF. This chain uses TRBV9 with TRBJ2-5; 8 bases are a match to TRBD1. V shed 4 bases, J shed 3 bases, and the junction held 11 bases outside the gene matches. Germline CDR1 SGDLS, CDR2 YYNGEE. The CDR3 runs to 16 residues.